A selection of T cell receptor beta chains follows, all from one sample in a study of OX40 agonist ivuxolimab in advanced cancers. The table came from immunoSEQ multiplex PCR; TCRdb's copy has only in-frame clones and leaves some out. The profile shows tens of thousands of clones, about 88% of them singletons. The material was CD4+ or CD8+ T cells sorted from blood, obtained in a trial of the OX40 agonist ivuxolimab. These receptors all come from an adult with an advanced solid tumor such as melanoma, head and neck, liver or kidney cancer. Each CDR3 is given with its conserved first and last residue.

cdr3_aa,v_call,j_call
CASSRVGLNEQFF,TRBV6-1,TRBJ2-1
CASSNRGGAGYEQYF,TRBV10-2,TRBJ2-7
CASSWTPSSYEQYF,TRBV5-8,TRBJ2-7
CASSPGGGQGGTEAFF,TRBV4-2,TRBJ1-1
CAWSREGGHYGYTF,TRBV30,TRBJ1-2
CASSEPLRSYRENTEAFF,TRBV2,TRBJ1-1
CAISAGTGFYEQYF,TRBV10-3,TRBJ2-7
CSTGGAGQWGNEQFF,TRBV29-1,TRBJ2-1
CASSRDWDTGELFF,TRBV19,TRBJ2-2
CASSPVGEQYF,TRBV2,TRBJ2-7
CASSFEGAGEQYF,TRBV7-9,TRBJ2-7